The sequence of this TCR beta chain was determined in a study of CD8+ T cells in alopecia areata. The overall study: Treated individuals took tofacitinib by mouth, 5 to 10 mg twice daily. Percent of scalp involved defined treated patients' severity scores. Overall study results and limits: Association of baseline CD8+ expansion with response is uncertain owing to one nonresponder. Among the top 100, expanded CD8+ clones were significantly decreased by tofacitinib, as was scalp clonality.

Following extraction, RNA underwent reverse transcription to cDNA, which served as the sequencing template. Here immunoSEQ multiplex PCR was the method, and the copy in TCRdb shows in-frame clones only, minus some. The sample has roughly 190,000 clones; roughly three fifths are singletons. For this clone: Its antigen is still unknown.

Treatment here: oral pan-JAK inhibitor, 5-10 mg twice daily. The sample was CD4+ T cells sorted from blood, taken at week 4, from a patient treated with tofacitinib. This TCR derives from a human donor with alopecia areata.

The CDR3 region is CAGLAGGWSSYNEQFF. CDR3 coding DNA: TGTGCAGGACTAGCGGGGGGGTGGAGCTCCTACAATGAGCAGTTCTTC. This chain joins TRBV30 and TRBJ2-1; TRBD2 aligns across 15 bases. In germline, CDR1 is GTSNPN, CDR2 SVGIG (reference sequence). The length of the CDR3 is 16 residues. Looking up the rest from reference TRBV30 and TRBJ2-1 gives the full variable domain: SQTIHQWPATLVQPVGSPLSLECTVEGTSNPNLYWYRQAAGRGLQLLFYSVGIGQISSEVPQNLSASRPQDRQFILSSKKLLLSDSGFYLCAGLAGGWSSYNEQFFGPGTRLTVL.